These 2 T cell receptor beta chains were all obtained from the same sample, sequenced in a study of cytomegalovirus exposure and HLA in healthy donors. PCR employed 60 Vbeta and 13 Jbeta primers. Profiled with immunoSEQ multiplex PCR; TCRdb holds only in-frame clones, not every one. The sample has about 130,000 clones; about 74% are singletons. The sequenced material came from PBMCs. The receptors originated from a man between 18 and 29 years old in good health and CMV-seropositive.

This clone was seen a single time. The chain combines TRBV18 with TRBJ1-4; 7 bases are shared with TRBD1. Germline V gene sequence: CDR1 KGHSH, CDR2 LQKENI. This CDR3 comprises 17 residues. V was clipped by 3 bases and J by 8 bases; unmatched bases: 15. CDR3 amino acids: CASSPFWTGFQGEKLFF. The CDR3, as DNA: TGTGCCAGCTCACCTTTCTGGACAGGCTTTCAAGGGGAAAAACTGTTTTTT.

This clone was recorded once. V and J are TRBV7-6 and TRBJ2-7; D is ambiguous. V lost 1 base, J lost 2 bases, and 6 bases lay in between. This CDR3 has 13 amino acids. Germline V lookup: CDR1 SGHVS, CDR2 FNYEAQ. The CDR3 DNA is TGTGCCAGCAGCTTAGACAGAGCCTACGAGCAGTACTTC. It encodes CASSLDRAYEQYF.